This T cell receptor (beta chain) was documented in a study of T cell changes during pregnancy in multiple sclerosis. This clone was detected a few times. This CDR3 region has 16 residues. Assay: immunoSEQ multiplex PCR; the TCRdb copy retains only in-frame clones and omits some. The sample yields under 55,000 clones, around 90% seen once. Sequencing was performed on peripheral blood, taken in the first trimester of pregnancy. The gene calls are TRBV21-1 and TRBJ1-2; the DNA was not compared with TRBD1, the D call given in the table. TRBV21-1 is a pseudogene segment. This sequence originates from a female donor with multiple sclerosis, enrolled in a pregnancy study. The CDR3 region is CASSKGLRGPNYGYTF. The CDR3 DNA reads TGTGCCAGCAGCAAAGGCCTCAGGGGGCCAAACTATGGCTACACCTTC.